The 24 T cell receptor beta chains below were found in one sample sequenced in a study of technical replicates of blood from a handful of donors. Generated by immunoSEQ multiplex PCR, the TCRdb table keeps only in-frame clones and is missing some. The sample shows some 79,000 clones, roughly 94% of them seen only once. Sequenced material: T cells isolated from PBMCs. These receptors were collected from a human donor in good health.

This clone was picked up one time. The chain's CDR3 is CASSSGEQETQYF. Here the CDR3 DNA reads TGTGCCAGTAGTTCCGGTGAACAAGAGACCCAGTACTTC. This rearrangement joins TRBV19 to TRBJ2-5, with D unresolved. This CDR3 has 13 amino acids. The V end lost 5 bases, the J end lost 2 bases, and 9 bases lay between the germline ends. CDR1 and CDR2 from the germline V gene are LNHDA and SQIVND (reference sequence).

The chain recombines TRBV7-6 with TRBJ2-2, with D maybe TRBD2 (6 bases). The V gene's germline CDR1 is SGHVS and CDR2 FNYEAQ. Trimming stripped 4 bases from V and 1 base from J, with 19 bases between. The length of the CDR3 is 18 residues. CDR3 sequence reads: CASSSIRRAGMNTGELFF. The CDR3 DNA follows: TGTGCCAGCAGCTCCATCAGACGGGCGGGAATGAACACCGGGGAGCTGTTTTTT.

The chain couples TRBV5-1 to TRBJ2-5, with D unclear. With 0 bases removed from V and 2 bases from J, the gap between germline ends came to 8 bases. Looked up from germline, CDR1 is SGHRS and CDR2 is YFSETQ. The CDR3 runs to 14 residues. Written as DNA, the CDR3 is TGCGCCAGCAGCTTGGTGACACTTCAAGAGACCCAGTACTTC. Amino acids: CASSLVTLQETQYF.

The chain combines TRBV2 with TRBJ1-2; a possible D gene is TRBD1 (5 bases). Germline loops: CDR1 SNHLY, CDR2 FYNNEI. Trimming removed 9 bases from V and 7 bases from J, with 15 bases in between. The CDR3 consists of 12 residues. The chain's CDR3 is CARMEGSGGYTF. The CDR3 DNA reads TGTGCCAGGATGGAGGGGAGCGGTGGCTACACCTTC.

CDR3 protein: CASSEPDRTGTEAFF. CDR3 sequence (DNA): TGTGCCAGCAGTGAGCCTGACAGGACGGGGACTGAAGCTTTCTTT. The chain carries TRBV2 and TRBJ1-1; TRBD1 is a possible D gene (6 bases). Between the trimmed V and J ends, which lost 3 bases and 5 bases, there was a span of 16 bases. Germline assignment: CDR1 SNHLY and CDR2 FYNNEI. The CDR3 loop spans 15 amino acids.

The chain has TRBV5-1 and TRBJ1-2; weak D call: TRBD1 (6 bases). Germline V lookup: CDR1 SGHRS, CDR2 YFSETQ. The CDR3 is 14 residues long. Trimming removed 5 bases at V and 0 bases at J, with 11 bases between. This CDR3 is CASSSDSPNYGYTF. CDR3 nucleotides: TGCGCCAGCAGTTCGGACAGTCCTAACTATGGCTACACCTTC. Full variable domain (missing parts from reference TRBV5-1 and TRBJ1-2): KAGVTQTPRYLIKTRGQQVTLSCSPISGHRSVSWYQQTPGQGLQFLFEYFSETQRNKGNFPGRFSGRQFSNSRSEMNVSTLELGDSALYLCASSSDSPNYGYTFGSGTRLTVV.

The V call is TRBV6-1, the J call TRBJ1-5; no clear D gene. Germline lookup yields CDR1 MNHNS and CDR2 SASEGT. Trimming removed 1 base at V and 3 bases at J, with 10 bases between. CDR3 length: 15 residues. The DNA of the CDR3 is TGTGCCAGCAGTGAAGGGTCAGGCCCCAATCAGCCCCAGCATTTT. This sequence encodes CASSEGSGPNQPQHF.

The gene calls are TRBV5-1 and TRBJ2-3; TRBD2 is a possible D gene (8 bases). The CDR3 runs to 15 residues. Germline V gene sequence: CDR1 SGHRS, CDR2 YFSETQ. With 3 bases removed from V and 4 bases from J, the gap between germline ends came to 15 bases. The CDR3 coding sequence is TGCGCCAGCAGCTCGGGACTAGGGGGCCCAGATACGCAGTATTTT. Translated, it gives CASSSGLGGPDTQYF.

The chain is built from TRBV5-4 and TRBJ2-3, with 14 bases lining up with TRBD2. The length of the CDR3 is 19 residues. CDR1 SGHNT and CDR2 YYREEE come from the germline V gene (reference sequence). V lost 4 bases and J lost 4; bases outside the gene matches: 14. The CDR3 protein is CASSRSGTSGSGLSDTQYF. The CDR3, as DNA: TGTGCCAGCAGCCGATCCGGGACTAGCGGGAGTGGTTTATCAGATACGCAGTATTTT.

This clone was recorded only once. The chain links TRBV14 to TRBJ2-3, with a tentative D call TRBD2 (5 bases). V was pared by 1 base and J by 0 bases, with 8 bases between. Germline V gives CDR1 SGHDN, CDR2 FVKESK. There are 15 residues in the CDR3. CDR3 protein: CASSQGGSSTDTQYF. In nucleotides, the CDR3 is TGTGCCAGCAGCCAAGGCGGGTCTAGCACAGATACGCAGTATTTT. The complete variable domain, with remaining parts taken from reference TRBV14 and TRBJ2-3, reads EAGVTQFPSHSVIEKGQTVTLRCDPISGHDNLYWYRRVMGKEIKFLLHFVKESKQDESGMPNNRFLAERTGGTYSTLKVQPAELEDSGVYFCASSQGGSSTDTQYFGPGTRLTVL.

The V and J genes are TRBV6-5 and TRBJ2-7, with a possible D match to TRBD2 (5 bases). The germline CDR1 and CDR2 sequences are MNHEY and SVGAGI. The V gene lost 0 bases and the J gene lost 6 bases, with 15 bases spanning the gap. The CDR3 length is 15 residues. The CDR3 protein is CASSYSRVSQSEQYF. The CDR3 coding sequence is TGTGCCAGCAGTTACTCGAGGGTTTCGCAATCCGAGCAGTACTTC.

V and J are TRBV11-3 and TRBJ2-1; TRBD1 aligns across 7 bases. Germline V gene sequence: CDR1 SGHNT, CDR2 YENEEA. Trimming removed 6 bases from V and 3 bases from J; junction bases left unmatched: 8. The CDR3 runs 15 residues. The CDR3: CASSPRTGGYNEQFF. CDR3 bases: TGTGCCAGCAGTCCCAGGACAGGTGGCTACAATGAGCAGTTCTTC.

The chain joins TRBV7-3 to TRBJ2-2; 14 bases fit TRBD2. CDR1 is SGHTA and CDR2 is FQGTGA in the germline V gene. The CDR3 length is 16 residues. The ends lost 4 bases at V and 7 bases at J; junction bases unmatched: 5. The CDR3 sequence is CASSSLTSGGVGELFF. CDR3 DNA: TGTGCCAGCAGCTCGCTGACTAGCGGGGGGGTCGGGGAGCTGTTTTTT.

About this clone itself: One end of the junction fails to match germline, which may point to a read error. The chain uses TRBV30 and TRBJ1-4; D call uncertain. This CDR3 comprises 13 residues. CDR1 GTSNPN and CDR2 SVGIG come from the germline V gene (reference sequence). This CDR3 reads CAWSVYVNEKLFF. CDR3 DNA sequence: TGTGCTTGGAGTGTCTACGTTAATGAAAAACTGTTTTTT.

The rearrangement joins TRBV10-3 to TRBJ2-5, with 11 bases that match TRBD2. With 6 bases clipped from V and 4 bases from J, the junction kept 10 bases outside the gene matches. CDR3 size: 16 residues. Per the germline V gene, CDR1 is ENHRY and CDR2 is SYGVKD. The CDR3 region is CAIRGGLAGGGETQYF. Here the CDR3 DNA reads TGTGCCATCAGGGGGGGGCTAGCGGGAGGTGGAGAGACCCAGTACTTC.

The chain couples TRBV7-3 to TRBJ2-7; 9 bases line up with TRBD1. The CDR3 covers 14 residues. CDR1 and CDR2 from the germline V gene are SGHTA and FQGTGA. V was pared by 6 bases and J by 4 bases, with 7 bases of the junction left unmatched. The CDR3 sequence: CASSPTGGNYEQYF. CDR3 DNA sequence: TGTGCCAGCAGTCCGACAGGGGGTAATTACGAGCAGTACTTC.

This chain links TRBV7-8 with TRBJ2-1; 11 nucleotides match TRBD2. The ends lost 5 bases at V and 7 bases at J; junction bases unmatched: 7. Per the germline V gene, CDR1 is SGHVS and CDR2 is FQNEAQ. The CDR3 spans 15 residues. Written as DNA, the CDR3 is TGTGCCAGCAGCCTGGGACTAGCGGAAAAGAATGAGCAGTTCTTC. This translates into CASSLGLAEKNEQFF.

The V gene is TRBV5-5, the J gene TRBJ2-2, with 10 bases identical to TRBD2. CDR3 length: 17 amino acids. Per germline, CDR1 SGHKS and CDR2 YYEKEE (reference sequence). Trimming cost V 0 bases and J 4 bases; bases outside gene matches: 6. CDR3 in DNA: TGTGCCAGCAGCTTGGCAAGTCTAGCGGGAGCCACCGGGGAGCTGTTTTTT. Translated: CASSLASLAGATGELFF.

The chain recombines TRBV9 with TRBJ1-5; 7 positions agree with TRBD1. Germline V gene lookup returns CDR1 SGDLS and CDR2 YYNGEE. V lost 5 bases, J lost 0 bases, and 17 bases stayed unmatched. The CDR3 runs to 19 residues. The CDR3 nucleotides are TGTGCCAGCAGGAGAAGGGGACAGCCCTCCTATTATAGCAATCAGCCCCAGCATTTT. Amino acid sequence: CASRRRGQPSYYSNQPQHF.

The chain couples TRBV7-9 to TRBJ1-1; D gene unclear. The germline V gene has CDR1 SEHNR and CDR2 FQNEAQ (reference sequence). V lost 7 bases to trimming and J lost 4 bases, with 19 bases between them. The length of the CDR3 is 15 residues. The CDR3 protein is CASNYFTHRPTEAFF. The CDR3 DNA follows: TGTGCCAGCAACTATTTTACTCACCGACCCACTGAAGCTTTCTTT.

The chain uses TRBV19 and TRBJ1-2; 7 bases map to TRBD1. Germline V CDR1 and CDR2: LNHDA, SQIVND (reference sequence). Trimming at V came to 5 bases and at J to 3 bases, leaving 12 bases not matched to a gene. The CDR3 consists of 16 residues. CDR3 sequence reads: CASSLGQDPSYYGYTF. CDR3 bases: TGTGCCAGTAGTCTCGGACAGGATCCCTCTTACTATGGCTACACCTTC.

The chain combines TRBV2 with TRBJ2-5; D remains ambiguous. The CDR3 runs 12 residues. Germline V gene data show CDR1 as SNHLY and CDR2 as FYNNEI. Trimming removed 9 bases from V and 5 bases from J, with 13 bases in between. The CDR3 region is CASRMGRETQYF. The CDR3 nucleotides are TGTGCCAGTCGCATGGGCCGTGAGACCCAGTACTTC.

The CDR3 DNA follows: TGCAGCGTCGCCCGAGACAGGGTAATTGAGGATACGCAGTATTTT. Amino acid sequence: CSVARDRVIEDTQYF. The chain employs TRBV29-1 and TRBJ2-3; 7 positions match TRBD1. The germline V gene has CDR1 SQVTM and CDR2 ANQGSEA. This CDR3 region has 15 residues. Losses at the gene ends were 6 bases for V and 6 bases for J; bases not matched to a gene: 15.

The chain employs TRBV5-1 and TRBJ2-7, with D tentatively TRBD2 (7 bases). Trimming removed 0 bases at V and 0 bases at J, with 10 bases between. This CDR3 has 15 residues. CDR1 is SGHRS and CDR2 is YFSETQ in the germline V gene. CDR3 protein: CASSLGGGDSYEQYF. The DNA for the CDR3 is TGCGCCAGCAGCTTGGGGGGGGGCGACTCCTACGAGCAGTACTTC.